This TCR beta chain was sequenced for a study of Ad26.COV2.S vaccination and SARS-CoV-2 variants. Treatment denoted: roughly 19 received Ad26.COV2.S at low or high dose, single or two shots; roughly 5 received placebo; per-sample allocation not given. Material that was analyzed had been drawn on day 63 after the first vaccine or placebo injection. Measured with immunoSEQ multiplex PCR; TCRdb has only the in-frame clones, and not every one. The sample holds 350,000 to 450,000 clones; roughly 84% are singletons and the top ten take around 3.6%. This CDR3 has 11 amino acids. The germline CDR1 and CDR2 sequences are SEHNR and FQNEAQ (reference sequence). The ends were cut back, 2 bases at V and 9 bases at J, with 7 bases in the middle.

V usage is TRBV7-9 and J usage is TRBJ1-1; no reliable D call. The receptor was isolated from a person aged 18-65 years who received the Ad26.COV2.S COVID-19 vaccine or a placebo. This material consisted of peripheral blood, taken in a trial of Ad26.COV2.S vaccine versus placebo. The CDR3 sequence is CASSLRAKAFF. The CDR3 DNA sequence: TGTGCCAGCAGCTTAAGGGCAAAAGCTTTCTTT.